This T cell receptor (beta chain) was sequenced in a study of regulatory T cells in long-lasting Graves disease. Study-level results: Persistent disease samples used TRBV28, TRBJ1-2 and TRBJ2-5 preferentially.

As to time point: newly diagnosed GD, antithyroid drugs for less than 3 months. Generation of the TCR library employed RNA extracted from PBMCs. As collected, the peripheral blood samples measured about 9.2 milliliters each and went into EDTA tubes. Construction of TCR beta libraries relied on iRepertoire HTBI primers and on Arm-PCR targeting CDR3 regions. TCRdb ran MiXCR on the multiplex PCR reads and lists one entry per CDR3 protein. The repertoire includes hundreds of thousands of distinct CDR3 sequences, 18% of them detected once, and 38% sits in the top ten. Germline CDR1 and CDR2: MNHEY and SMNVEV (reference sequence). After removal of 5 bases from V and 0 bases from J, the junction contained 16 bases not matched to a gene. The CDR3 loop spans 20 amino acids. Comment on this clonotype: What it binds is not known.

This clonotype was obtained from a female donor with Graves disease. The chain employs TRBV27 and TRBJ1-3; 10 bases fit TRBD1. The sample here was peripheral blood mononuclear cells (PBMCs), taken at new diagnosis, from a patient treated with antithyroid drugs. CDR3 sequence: CASSPGTGTGAHLSGNTIYF. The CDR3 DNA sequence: TGTGCCAGCAGTCCAGGAACCGGGACAGGGGCCCATCTCTCTGGAAACACCATATATTTT.